The rows below give T cell receptor beta chains drawn from one sample of a study of blood T cells in healthy people across ages. MiXCR, applied by TCRdb to the 5' RACE reads, yields one record per CDR3 protein. Among some 670,000 distinct CDR3 sequences listed, 52% were seen once. Sequences were obtained from blood. These receptor sequences come from a woman of 80 years or more in good health. The CDR3 runs from the conserved cysteine through the conserved F or W. A D gene is named only where the DNA matches it firmly. Size is omitted from some rows. Given values are once, few, many or a class for expanded clones.

>TRBJ1-2|TRBV28|many|13|TRBD1
CASSHGQGYGYTF
TGTGCCAGCAGTCACGGACAGGGCTATGGCTACACCTTC
>TRBJ2-3|TRBV4-1|NA|18|TRBD1
CASSVPGQVTVSTDTQYF
TGCGCCAGCAGCGTACCGGGACAGGTGACCGTTAGCACAGATACGCAGTATTTT
>TRBJ1-2|TRBV20-1|NA|14|TRBD1
CSARTQGSPYGYTF
TGCAGTGCTAGGACACAGGGGTCGCCCTATGGCTACACCTTC
>TRBJ1-2|TRBV29-1|NA|11|NA
CSVATAEGYTF
TGCAGCGTTGCGACCGCGGAGGGCTACACCTTC
>TRBJ2-1|TRBV5-1|NA|14|NA
CASSWGTGYNEQFF
TGCGCCAGCAGCTGGGGCACAGGCTACAATGAGCAGTTCTTC
>TRBJ1-1|TRBV20-1|many|12|TRBD1
CSARNRGGEAFF
TGCAGTGCTAGGAACAGGGGAGGTGAAGCTTTCTTT
>TRBJ2-7|TRBV18|NA|13|TRBD2
CASSLGLDHEQYF
TGTGCCAGCTCACTGGGACTAGACCACGAGCAGTACTTC
>TRBJ2-7|TRBV7-6|NA|15|TRBD2
CASSLRPAGGYEQYF
TGTGCCAGCAGCTTACGACCAGCGGGAGGCTACGAGCAGTACTTC
>TRBJ1-1|TRBV7-9|few|15|TRBD1
CASSPMTGGVSEAFF
TGTGCCAGCAGCCCAATGACAGGGGGCGTATCTGAAGCTTTCTTT
>TRBJ2-1|TRBV28|many|12|TRBD2
CASSFAGDEQFF
TGTGCCAGCAGCTTTGCGGGAGACGAGCAGTTCTTC
>TRBJ2-1|TRBV4-3|NA|17|TRBD2
CASSQDTLAGGFNEQFF
TGCGCCAGCAGCCAAGATACTCTAGCGGGGGGGTTTAATGAGCAGTTCTTC
>TRBJ1-2|TRBV5-5|NA|12|NA
CASSPITGGYTF
TGTGCCAGCAGCCCAATAACGGGCGGCTACACCTTC
>TRBJ1-2|TRBV28|NA|13|NA
CASSLYQGNGYTF
TGTGCCAGCAGTTTATATCAGGGGAATGGCTACACCTTC
>TRBJ2-7|TRBV12-3/TRBV12-4|many|13|NA
CASGSLGAYEQYF
TGTGCCAGTGGTTCGCTGGGAGCTTACGAGCAGTACTTC
>TRBJ2-1|TRBV28|many|14|TRBD2
CASSPGGLHNEQFF
TGTGCCAGCAGTCCCGGGGGACTACACAATGAGCAGTTCTTC
>TRBJ2-2|TRBV7-9|NA|16|TRBD1
CASSLRTGLDTGELFF
TGTGCCAGCAGCCTTCGGACAGGTTTGGACACCGGGGAGCTGTTTTTT
>TRBJ2-5|TRBV7-2|NA|15|NA
CASSLMGAGRETQYF
TGTGCCAGCAGCTTAATGGGGGCAGGGAGGGAGACCCAGTACTTC
>TRBJ1-2|TRBV7-2|NA|15|TRBD1
CASSIPGQGTYGYTF
TGTGCCAGCAGCATACCGGGACAGGGGACCTATGGCTACACCTTC
>TRBJ1-2|TRBV12-3/TRBV12-4|many|17|NA
CASSPRWHDSTLYGYTF
TGTGCCAGCAGTCCCCGGTGGCACGACAGTACCCTCTATGGCTACACCTTC
>TRBJ1-4|TRBV5-1|NA|15|NA
CASSFTRTTNEKLFF
TGCGCCAGCAGCTTCACCCGGACAACTAATGAAAAACTGTTTTTT
>TRBJ2-6|TRBV9|NA|18|TRBD1
CASSGGTGIRSGANVLTF
TGTGCCAGCAGTGGTGGGACAGGCATAAGGTCTGGGGCCAACGTCCTGACTTTC
>TRBJ1-3|TRBV3-1|NA|15|NA
CASSPRTASGNTIYF
TGTGCCAGCAGCCCGCGGACAGCGTCTGGAAACACCATATATTTT
>TRBJ2-7|TRBV5-6|few|12|NA
CASSLGREDGYF
TGTGCCAGCAGCTTAGGTCGAGAGGATGGGTACTTC
>TRBJ2-3|TRBV12-3/TRBV12-4|many|15|NA
CASSFAQGLTDTQYF
TGTGCCAGCAGTTTTGCGCAGGGCCTCACAGATACGCAGTATTTT
>TRBJ1-1|TRBV4-2|NA|13|NA
CASSKDHGESAFF
TGTGCCAGCAGCAAAGATCACGGAGAGTCAGCTTTCTTT
>TRBJ1-2|TRBV29-1|once|15|NA
CSVEGGAPANYGYTF
TGCAGCGTTGAGGGGGGGGCCCCAGCTAACTATGGCTACACCTTC
>TRBJ2-7|TRBV21-1|NA|16|NA
CASTPRGQGTPYEQYF
TGTGCCAGCACCCCACGGGGGCAGGGGACTCCCTACGAGCAGTACTTC